Listed here are 15 T cell receptor beta chains from one sample, sequenced in a study of beta chain features in type 1 diabetes. General observations from the study: TCRB CDR3s were moderately but significantly shorter in Type 1 diabetes patients in all four CD4+ subsets.

Expressed TCRB transcripts were sequenced after all isolated RNA was converted to cDNA. Data came from immunoSEQ multiplex PCR; TCRdb stores just in-frame clones and leaves some out. The table includes tens of thousands of clones, over 65% detected once. Antigens for these TCRs are unknown. Sequenced input: stem cell memory CD4+ T cells from blood. The receptors were sampled from a middle-aged woman with type 1 diabetes.

This chain joins TRBV7-2 and TRBJ1-2; 7 nucleotides agree with TRBD1. The V gene end was trimmed by 5 bases and the J gene end by 4 bases; junction bases not matched to a gene: 10. The CDR3 sequence is 15 residues long. The germline V gene has CDR1 SGHTA and CDR2 FQGNSA. CDR3 DNA: TGTGCCAGCAGCGGGGCCGCCGGGACAGCCTATGGCTACACCTTC. Translation: CASSGAAGTAYGYTF.

The chain has TRBV11-2 and TRBJ2-6; D gene ambiguous. V gave up 4 bases and J gave up 1 base, with 11 bases separating them. This CDR3 spans 16 amino acids. Germline V gene data show CDR1 as SGHAT and CDR2 as FQNNGV. Here the CDR3 DNA reads TGTGCCAGCAGCTCTTCTCGGTGGTCTGGGGCCAACGTCCTGACTTTC. Protein product: CASSSSRWSGANVLTF.

This chain joins TRBV5-1 and TRBJ1-2; no clear D gene. CDR1 and CDR2 (germline): SGHRS, YFSETQ. V gave up 3 bases and J gave up 1 base, with 13 bases separating them. The CDR3 totals 15 residues. CDR3 sequence (DNA): TGCGCCAGCAGCTCTTGGAGACTGGGTAACTATGGCTACACCTTC. It yields the protein CASSSWRLGNYGYTF. The full variable domain, in which reference TRBV5-1 and TRBJ1-2 provide the parts outside the CDR3, is KAGVTQTPRYLIKTRGQQVTLSCSPISGHRSVSWYQQTPGQGLQFLFEYFSETQRNKGNFPGRFSGRQFSNSRSEMNVSTLELGDSALYLCASSSWRLGNYGYTFGSGTRLTVV.

V gene TRBV4-3 combines with J gene TRBJ1-1; the D is unclear. V was clipped by 6 bases and J by 0 bases, with 8 bases between them. The CDR3 has 13 residues. Germline V gene sequence: CDR1 LGHNA, CDR2 YSLEER. The CDR3 nucleotides are TGCGCCAGCAGTCACCAGGTGAACACTGAAGCTTTCTTT. This translates into CASSHQVNTEAFF.

This chain joins TRBV28 and TRBJ1-2, with D tentatively TRBD1 (6 bases). This CDR3 has 16 residues. Looked up from germline, CDR1 is MDHEN and CDR2 is SYDVKM. V gave up 7 bases and J gave up 4 bases, with 22 bases separating them. The CDR3 protein is CASKPFRTGIIYGYTF. CDR3 coding DNA: TGTGCCAGCAAGCCCTTCCGTACAGGGATAATCTATGGCTACACCTTC.

V usage is TRBV7-2 and J usage is TRBJ2-7; a weak D match, TRBD2 (5 bases). CDR1 and CDR2 (germline): SGHTA, FQGNSA. V was cut by 2 bases and J by 3 bases, with 11 bases left in between. The CDR3 runs 14 residues. CDR3 amino acids: CASSLTGIFYEQYF. CDR3 DNA: TGTGCCAGCAGCTTAACCGGGATCTTCTACGAGCAGTACTTC.

The chain combines TRBV4-3 with TRBJ2-3; D is unclear. The germline gives CDR1 LGHNA, CDR2 YSLEER. V was clipped by 0 bases and J by 6 bases, with 4 bases between them. The CDR3 length is 12 residues. In nucleotides, the CDR3 is TGCGCCAGCAGCCAAGATGAGGATACGCAGTATTTT. Residues: CASSQDEDTQYF.

The chain recombines TRBV4-3 with TRBJ1-4; no clear D. Germline V gives CDR1 LGHNA, CDR2 YSLEER. Trimming left V 4 bases short and J 4 bases short, with 7 bases between. This CDR3 comprises 13 residues. The CDR3 nucleotides read TGCGCCAGCAGCCGGCAGAATAATGAAAAACTGTTTTTT. Residues: CASSRQNNEKLFF.

The chain links TRBV18 to TRBJ2-5; weak D call: TRBD2 (5 bases). Germline V gene lookup returns CDR1 KGHSH and CDR2 LQKENI. This CDR3 comprises 14 residues. V gave up 2 bases and J gave up 5 bases, with 12 bases separating them. CDR3 protein: CASSPMARGETQYF. For the CDR3, the DNA is TGTGCCAGCTCACCAATGGCCCGAGGGGAGACCCAGTACTTC.

The rearrangement joins TRBV6-5 to TRBJ2-2, with 7 nucleotides matching TRBD1. This CDR3 region has 14 residues. CDR1 and CDR2 (germline): MNHEY, SVGAGI. J gave up 4 bases and V 5 bases, and 4 bases lay outside the gene matches. The CDR3 loop is CASSRDRSTGELFF. DNA for the CDR3: TGTGCCAGCAGTCGGGACAGATCCACCGGGGAGCTGTTTTTT.

Turning to this clone: A junction end diverges from the germline sequence, so it may reflect a read error. Other DNA sequences in this sample translate to the same CDR3. The chain carries TRBV6-5 and TRBJ2-5; 9 nucleotides agree with TRBD1. This CDR3 contains 14 residues. Per germline, CDR1 MNHEY and CDR2 SVGAGI. CDR3: CASSSGTGQETQYF. CDR3 coding DNA: TGTGCCAGCAGCTCCGGGACAGGGCAAGAAACCCAGTACTTC.

This chain connects TRBV10-3 to TRBJ2-2, with D tentatively TRBD1 (5 bases). CDR1 and CDR2 (germline): ENHRY, SYGVKD. This CDR3 spans 14 amino acids. The germline V and J ends were trimmed by 6 bases and 2 bases, with 10 bases remaining between them. CDR3: CAIRTELNTGELFF. CDR3 nucleotides: TGTGCCATCAGGACAGAACTTAACACCGGGGAGCTGTTTTTT.

The V call is TRBV5-6, the J call TRBJ2-7, with TRBD1 matching over 7 bases. Trimming removed 4 bases from V and 0 bases from J; junction bases left unmatched: 7. This CDR3 has 15 residues. The germline V gene has CDR1 SGHDT and CDR2 YYEEEE. CDR3 amino acids: CASSTQTGSSYEQYF. The CDR3 nucleotides are TGTGCCAGCAGCACGCAGACAGGGAGCTCCTACGAGCAGTACTTC. The full variable domain, its missing parts supplied by reference TRBV5-6 and TRBJ2-7, is DAGVTQSPTHLIKTRGQQVTLRCSPKSGHDTVSWYQQALGQGPQFIFQYYEEEERQRGNFPDRFSGHQFPNYSSELNVNALLLGDSALYLCASSTQTGSSYEQYFGPGTRLTVT.

This clone was seen only a few times. The CDR3 coding sequence is TGTGCCAGCAGCCTACAGGTTTCCACAGATACGCAGTATTTT. It is translated as CASSLQVSTDTQYF. V gene TRBV7-2 combines with J gene TRBJ2-3; a weak D match, TRBD1 (5 bases). CDR1 SGHTA and CDR2 FQGNSA come from the germline V gene. With 5 bases removed from V and 2 bases from J, the gap between germline ends came to 11 bases. CDR3 length equals 14 residues.

The chain carries TRBV7-3 and TRBJ1-1, with 8 bases fitting TRBD1. J lost 4 bases, V lost 5 bases, and 6 bases had no gene match. Germline loops: CDR1 SGHTA, CDR2 FQGTGA. The CDR3 length is 14 residues. This chain's CDR3 is CASSQRQGSTEAFF. For the CDR3, the DNA is TGTGCCAGCAGCCAAAGACAGGGGAGCACTGAAGCTTTCTTT.